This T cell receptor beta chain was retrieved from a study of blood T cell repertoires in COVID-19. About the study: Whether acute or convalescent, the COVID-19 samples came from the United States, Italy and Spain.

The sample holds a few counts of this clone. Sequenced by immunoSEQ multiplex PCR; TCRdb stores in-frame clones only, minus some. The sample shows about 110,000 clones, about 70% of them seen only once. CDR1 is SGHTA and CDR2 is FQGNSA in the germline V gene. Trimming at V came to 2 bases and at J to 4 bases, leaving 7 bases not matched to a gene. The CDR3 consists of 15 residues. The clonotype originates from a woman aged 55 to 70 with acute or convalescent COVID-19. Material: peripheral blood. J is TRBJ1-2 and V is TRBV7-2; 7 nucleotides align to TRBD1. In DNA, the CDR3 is TGTGCCAGCAGCTTAACAGGGGAAACCACCTATGGCTACACCTTC. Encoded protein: CASSLTGETTYGYTF.